This T cell receptor (beta chain) derives from a study of blood T cell repertoires in COVID-19. Overall study: COVID-19 samples from acute and convalescent phases originated in the United States, Italy and Spain. PBMCs, B-cell-depleted T cells, or T cells provided the cDNA or gDNA that made up the material.

Original data processing: Estimates of nucleated cell counts were drawn from the amplification of reference gene primers. Profiled with immunoSEQ multiplex PCR; TCRdb holds only in-frame clones, not every one. From that table come the V and J calls and clone size; the DNA was used to work out D and trimming. The top ten hold around 12% of the sample, which has 250,000 to 350,000 clones, around 91% seen once. V trimming: 2 bases; J trimming: 2 bases; junction bases outside the gene matches: 3. The CDR3 is made up of 14 amino acids. The germline CDR1 and CDR2 sequences are GTSNPN and SVGIG (reference sequence).

The chain has TRBV30 and TRBJ1-2; 9 nucleotides agree with TRBD1. Source material: peripheral blood. The sequence was collected from a woman between 55 and 75 years old with acute or convalescent COVID-19. Written as DNA, the CDR3 is TGTGCCTGGAGTCGGACAGGGGTCAACTATGGCTACACCTTC. Its protein is CAWSRTGVNYGYTF. Based on the CDR3 plus reference TRBV30 and TRBJ1-2, the full variable domain is SQTIHQWPATLVQPVGSPLSLECTVEGTSNPNLYWYRQAAGRGLQLLFYSVGIGQISSEVPQNLSASRPQDRQFILSSKKLLLSDSGFYLCAWSRTGVNYGYTFGSGTRLTVV.